This note documents a single TCR beta chain sequence. The same CDR3 is also encoded by other DNA sequences in this sample. This sample stems from a study of T cell changes during pregnancy in multiple sclerosis. Assay used: immunoSEQ multiplex PCR; TCRdb lists only in-frame clones, some missing. The repertoire consists of fewer than 85,000 clones, with about 92% occurring once and the leading ten covering roughly 2.5%. This TCR was sampled from a female donor with multiple sclerosis, enrolled in a pregnancy study. This material consisted of peripheral blood, taken in the second trimester of pregnancy.

The CDR3 DNA reads as TGTGCCAGCAGTACCGTTCACCCTCCATGGCATAATTCACCCCTCCACTTT. Translating gives CASSTVHPPWHNSPLHF. V and J are TRBV27 and TRBJ1-6; D unresolved. Trimming left V 5 bases short and J 5 bases short, with 19 bases between. Germline V gene sequence: CDR1 MNHEY, CDR2 SMNVEV (reference sequence). The length of the CDR3 is 17 residues.